Here is one TCR beta chain with its context. The antigen remains undetermined. This sample stems from a study of T cell responses to AZD1222 COVID-19 vaccine. Study in general: Pooling of second doses given at about 4 or about 12 weeks was done.

Measured with immunoSEQ multiplex PCR; TCRdb has only the in-frame clones, and not every one. In the table there are about 140,000 clones, approximately 90% of which are singletons. V was clipped by 7 bases and J by 7 bases; unmatched bases: 10. Germline V CDR1 and CDR2: SGHNT, YYREEE (reference sequence). The length of the CDR3 is 14 residues. Notes on the study in general: Clonal diversity was possibly underestimated; the donors were predominantly white British and more often female. There were repertoire samples only from the period after the peak T cell response. Nearly half of the spike-specific TCRs reportedly recognize variant regions that carry no mutations.

The TCR comes from an adult in good health. V usage is TRBV5-4 and J usage is TRBJ2-1, with TRBD1 matching over 8 bases. Sequencing was performed on peripheral blood, taken on day 0 of AZD1222 vaccination. CDR3 amino acids: CASLVQGAGNEQFF. The CDR3 nucleotides are TGTGCCAGCCTCGTCCAGGGGGCGGGTAATGAGCAGTTCTTC.